This passage covers 17 T cell receptor beta chains from one sample sequenced in a study of blood T cell repertoires in COVID-19. Assay used: immunoSEQ multiplex PCR; TCRdb lists only in-frame clones, some missing. The sample contains 150,000 to 200,000 clones, under 85% of which appear only once. The sequenced sample was peripheral blood. The receptors come from a man aged 55 to 70 with active or convalescent COVID-19.

This rearrangement joins TRBV11-2 to TRBJ1-5; 9 bases are a match to TRBD1. J lost 0 bases, V lost 5 bases, and 11 bases had no gene match. This CDR3 region has 18 residues. Germline V lookup: CDR1 SGHAT, CDR2 FQNNGV. The CDR3 sequence is CASSQRTGAGDSNQPQHF. The CDR3 region has the DNA TGTGCCAGCAGCCAGAGGACAGGGGCCGGAGATAGCAATCAGCCCCAGCATTTT.

CDR3 loop: CASSLGQNYGYTF. In nucleotides, the CDR3 is TGCGCCAGCAGCTTGGGACAGAACTATGGCTACACCTTC. The V gene is TRBV5-1, the J gene TRBJ1-2, with a tentative D call TRBD1 (5 bases). The germline V gene has CDR1 SGHRS and CDR2 YFSETQ. This CDR3 has 13 residues. V was clipped by 0 bases and J by 2 bases, with 5 bases between them.

The V call is TRBV18, the J call TRBJ1-1, with 7 bases identical to TRBD1. CDR3 length: 16 residues. With V trimmed by 5 bases and J by 0 bases, 9 bases remained unmatched. The germline CDR1 and CDR2 sequences are KGHSH and LQKENI. CDR3 sequence reads: CASSSIARGLNTEAFF. As DNA, the CDR3 is TGTGCCAGCTCATCCATAGCTAGGGGGCTGAACACTGAAGCTTTCTTT.

This chain links TRBV7-8 with TRBJ1-5; TRBD1 matches 8 bases. Germline CDR1 and CDR2: SGHVS and FQNEAQ. J lost 5 bases, V lost 4 bases, and 7 bases had no gene match. The CDR3 runs 15 residues. CDR3 in amino acids: CASSYGQGGYQPQHF. In DNA, the CDR3 is TGTGCCAGCAGCTATGGACAGGGCGGGTATCAGCCCCAGCATTTT. Looking up the rest from reference TRBV7-8 and TRBJ1-5 gives the full variable domain: GAGVSQSPRYKVAKRGQDVALRCDPISGHVSLFWYQQALGQGPEFLTYFQNEAQLDKSGLPSDRFFAERPEGSVSTLKIQRTQQEDSAVYLCASSYGQGGYQPQHFGDGTRLSIL.

The CDR3, as DNA: TGTGCCAGCAGCCAAGGGGGACTAGCGGGAGTAGGAGAGCAGTTCTTC. Its translation: CASSQGGLAGVGEQFF. The chain recombines TRBV11-3 with TRBJ2-1; 14 bases agree with TRBD2. V gave up 5 bases and J gave up 10 bases; unmatched junction bases: 10. From germline, CDR1 is SGHNT and CDR2 YENEEA. The CDR3 has 16 residues.

This rearrangement joins TRBV3-1 (or the pseudogene TRBV3-2) to TRBJ1-5; perhaps TRBD1 as D (6 bases). CDR1 LGHDT and CDR2 YNNKEL come from the germline V gene (reference sequence). The V and J ends lost 1 base and 6 bases respectively, with 13 bases between them. This CDR3 has 15 residues. CDR3 nucleotide sequence: TGTGCCAGCAGCCAAGGCGGGGGGCTTGGTCAGCCCCAGCATTTT. Protein product: CASSQGGGLGQPQHF.

The rearrangement uses TRBV5-1 and TRBJ1-1; the D gene is possibly TRBD1 (6 bases). The CDR3 has 13 residues. Deletions cut 4 bases from V and 8 bases from J, with 15 bases between. Germline CDR1 is SGHRS and CDR2 is YFSETQ. The CDR3 DNA is TGCGCCAGCAGCCGAGCAACAGGGAACGAAGCTTTCTTT. Its protein is CASSRATGNEAFF.

The rearrangement joins TRBV9 to TRBJ2-7; D not certain. This CDR3 region has 15 residues. Trimming left V 3 bases short and J 2 bases short, with 15 bases between. Germline V CDR1 and CDR2: SGDLS, YYNGEE. The CDR3 loop reads CASSGKAGRTYEQYF. The CDR3, as DNA: TGTGCCAGCAGCGGGAAAGCAGGAAGAACCTACGAGCAGTACTTC.

CDR3 region: CASSLSGTGNNSPLHF. In nucleotides, the CDR3 is TGTGCCAGCAGCTTGTCTGGGACAGGGAATAATTCACCCCTCCACTTT. The chain has TRBV28 and TRBJ1-6; TRBD1 matches at 9 bases. CDR3 size: 16 residues. Germline loops: CDR1 MDHEN, CDR2 SYDVKM. After removal of 6 bases from V and 5 bases from J, the junction contained 8 bases not matched to a gene.

This clone was counted between two and nine times. The identical CDR3 is also encoded by other nucleotide sequences in the sample. The chain combines TRBV28 with TRBJ2-7; D possibly corresponds to TRBD2 (6 bases). V lost 5 bases and J 1 base, leaving 12 bases between the germline ends. Germline V gene sequence: CDR1 MDHEN, CDR2 SYDVKM. This CDR3 comprises 14 residues. Here the CDR3 DNA reads TGTGCCAGCAGTCCTTTGGGACTGTCCTACGAGCAGTACTTC. This translates into CASSPLGLSYEQYF.

This sequence joins TRBV24-1 and TRBJ2-1; D uncertain. Germline lookup yields CDR1 KGHDR and CDR2 SFDVKD. This CDR3 has 12 amino acids. V shed 1 base and J shed 9 bases, with 6 bases lying between them. CDR3 nucleotides: TGTGCCACCAGTGATTTTCCGGGTGAGCAGTTCTTC. Its translation is CATSDFPGEQFF.

V usage is TRBV6-6 and J usage is TRBJ2-7, with TRBD2 matching over 11 bases. Trimming cost V 6 bases and J 7 bases; bases outside gene matches: 5. Germline loops: CDR1 MNHNY, CDR2 SVGAGI (reference sequence). This CDR3 has 13 residues. CDR3 in amino acids: CASRTPSGREQYF. The CDR3 DNA follows: TGTGCCAGCAGGACTCCTAGCGGGAGGGAGCAGTACTTC.

The count of this clone is one. The rearrangement uses TRBV4-2 and TRBJ2-3; 11 positions match TRBD2. This CDR3 spans 16 amino acids. Germline trimming cut 6 bases from V and 4 bases from J; bases unmatched to any gene: 9. Germline V CDR1 and CDR2: LGHNA, YNFKEQ. CDR3 nucleotides: TGTGCCAGCAGTCCCCCGACTAGCGGGAAGGCAGATACGCAGTATTTT. It encodes CASSPPTSGKADTQYF.

The J gene is TRBJ2-5, the V gene TRBV7-8; D might be TRBD2 (5 bases). The germline V gene encodes CDR1 SGHVS and CDR2 FQNEAQ. Trimming shortened V by 5 bases and J by 7 bases, and 17 bases separated the two germline ends. The CDR3 has 14 residues. CDR3 sequence reads: CASSRSGAAGTQYF. The DNA of the CDR3 is TGTGCCAGCAGCCGCAGCGGAGCGGCGGGGACCCAGTACTTC.

This rearrangement joins TRBV28 to TRBJ1-1; 8 bases are a match to TRBD1. Germline V gene lookup returns CDR1 MDHEN and CDR2 SYDVKM. V was clipped by 5 bases and J by 0 bases; unmatched bases: 14. This CDR3 has 18 residues. The CDR3 is CASSAPGQGLLMNTEAFF. CDR3 in DNA: TGTGCCAGCAGTGCTCCCGGACAGGGTCTTCTCATGAACACTGAAGCTTTCTTT.

V gene TRBV7-2 combines with J gene TRBJ2-4; TRBD1 matches 8 bases. Losses at the gene ends were 5 bases for V and 5 bases for J; bases not matched to a gene: 8. CDR1 and CDR2 from the germline V gene are SGHTA and FQGNSA. The CDR3 loop spans 15 amino acids. The CDR3 bases are TGTGCCAGCAGCCTCGGGACAGGATATCAAAACATTCAGTACTTC. Translating gives CASSLGTGYQNIQYF.

The chain links TRBV6-2 or TRBV6-3 to TRBJ1-1; D not resolved. The V end lost 0 bases, the J end lost 4 bases, and 15 bases lay between the germline ends. Per germline, CDR1 MNHEY and CDR2 SVGEGT. This CDR3 region has 16 residues. CDR3 residues: CASSYSSITGSTEAFF. The CDR3 DNA reads TGTGCCAGCAGTTACTCGAGTATCACGGGGAGCACTGAAGCTTTCTTT.